This T cell receptor (beta chain) came from a study of T cell changes during pregnancy in multiple sclerosis. The germline V gene has CDR1 SGHRS and CDR2 YFSETQ. Trimming cost V 4 bases and J 6 bases; bases outside gene matches: 7. There are 15 residues in the CDR3. Sequenced by immunoSEQ multiplex PCR; TCRdb stores in-frame clones only, minus some. The sample gives tens of thousands of clones, roughly 93% of which show up once; approximately 2.5% is in the top ten. The chain couples TRBV5-1 to TRBJ1-5, with 10 bases matching TRBD1. The clonotype comes from a female donor with multiple sclerosis, enrolled in a pregnancy study. This sample comprised peripheral blood, obtained in the second trimester of pregnancy. CDR3 bases: TGCGCCAGCAGCACCGGGACAGGGGCCGGTCAGCCCCAGCATTTT. It is translated as CASSTGTGAGQPQHF.